These 4 T cell receptor beta chains share one sample of origin, sequenced in a study of T cell clonality in common variable immunodeficiency (dated by TCRdb to the mid-2010s). Library creation used the immunoSEQ multiplex PCR assay. The immuneACCESS repertoire file appears here via TCRdb, limited to in-frame rearrangements. These files lack a portion of the clones; in checked studies, under half of the deficit traces to unresolved V genes, and the cause of the others is not known. For this sample, over 40,000 clones are listed, none of them singletons. The ten most abundant clones make up around 6.3% of the sample. The source material was peripheral blood mononuclear cells. These receptors all stem from a person aged 18-69 years in good health.

This clone was observed at least ten times. Read data end 3 residues before the CDR3 end; the end is taken from the germline J gene. The chain links TRBV29-1 to TRBJ2-3; 7 bases line up with TRBD1. CDR1 SQVTM and CDR2 ANQGSEA come from the germline V gene. The CDR3 runs to 12 residues. The sequenced part of the CDR3 DNA is TGCAGCGTTAGAGAGGGGGCTGAGCCG. Its protein is CSVREGAEP. The whole CDR3 sequence is CSVREGAEPQYF.

This clone was picked up many times. The read ends 3 residues early relative to the CDR3; the germline J gene fills the gap. The rearrangement links TRBV18 to TRBJ1-2; maybe TRBD1 (5 bases). CDR1 KGHSH and CDR2 LQKENI come from the germline V gene. CDR3 length equals 16 residues. The germline V and J ends were trimmed by 2 bases and 0 bases, with 13 bases remaining between them. Here the CDR3 reads CASSPTGTVANYGYTF. The CDR3 bases that were read are TGTGCCAGCTCACCAACCGGGACTGTAGCTAACTATGGC.

This clone occurred many times. The CDR3 goes on 3 residues after the read ends, and that part is filled in from the germline J gene. J is TRBJ1-2 and V is TRBV19; tentatively, D is TRBD1 (6 bases). From germline, CDR1 is LNHDA and CDR2 SQIVND (reference sequence). The CDR3 spans 17 residues. CDR3 sequence: CASSTRSQGPPFGGYTF. The CDR3 bases that were read are TGTGCCAGTAGTACCCGGAGCCAGGGGCCTCCCTTCGGGGGC.

This clone occurred many times. The CDR3 DNA, read in part, is TGTGCCAGCAGTGAAGACCCGGGTAGAACTGAA. It is translated as CASSEDPGRTE. The complete CDR3 protein is CASSEDPGRTEAFF. The gene calls are TRBV6-1 and TRBJ1-1; D unresolved. The read ends 3 residues before the CDR3 terminus; that terminus is restored from the germline J gene. The CDR3 sequence is 14 residues long. V was clipped by 1 base and J by 5 bases, with 11 bases between them. Germline V gene lookup returns CDR1 MNHNS and CDR2 SASEGT.